This T cell receptor (beta chain) was recovered during a study of pediatric ulcerative colitis (dated by TCRdb to about 2019). General notes on the study: Among the ulcerative colitis patients, roughly 7 had pancolitis and two had left-sided colitis, and histology in every patient was consistent with ulcerative colitis. Using the Pediatric Ulcerative Colitis Activity Index, a couple of patients were classed as having mild disease, four as having moderate disease and three as having acute severe colitis. Nine or ten newly diagnosed, treatment-naive pediatric ulcerative colitis patients and four non-IBD control children each provided paired blood and rectal samples. Beyond this particular receptor, the publication reports: Two rectal CDR3 clonotypes turned up in every ulcerative colitis patient but in none of the controls. Because the repertoires came from total lymphocyte DNA, rare subsets such as regulatory T cells may have patterns that are not reflected. Rectal repertoire features separated controls, mild-moderate and acute severe colitis patients; acute severe colitis showed reduced rectal diversity due to clonal expansions. The healthy control group was small, with only a few individuals. Compared with controls, ulcerative colitis patients showed significantly higher autologous blood-rectal clonal overlap, a finding that suggests increased T cell trafficking to inflamed tissue. For technical reasons, blood samples from a couple of patients gave substantially fewer templates, and these samples were excluded from the blood-rectal overlap analysis.

Before the diagnostic colonoscopy, none of the ulcerative colitis patients had been given immunosuppressive medication. A blood sample was drawn at the time of the colonoscopy. The Wizard kit (Promega) was used to extract genomic DNA from blood and intestinal samples. Through the immunoSEQ TRB Survey service, multiplex V and J primers were used to amplify rearranged CDR3 beta regions from genomic DNA. Survey-level sequencing depth of up to 500,000 reads per sample was used to keep depth equal across samples. Libraries were purified, pooled and sequenced on Illumina technology. Per the original workflow: Productive clonality, sample overlap, pairwise scatters, CDR3 beta length, V/D/J gene usage and productiveness were assessed with immunoSEQ online tools. Calculated diversity was the number of unique rearrangements divided by total templates times 100; Shannon and Simpson indices were also computed. Principal component analysis used the R prcomp function and ggbiplot package on Z-score normalized data. Morisita's index was used to measure clonal overlap between blood and rectum within each subject. This immuneACCESS table, as held by TCRdb, lists in-frame sequences with V and J called but not all clones. Of the missing ones, under half trace to an unresolved V gene in checked studies; the others have no known cause. That table furnishes V, J and clone size, whereas the DNA furnished D and trimming. Recorded for this sample are approximately 60,000 clones; about nine tenths of them occurred a single time. About 3% of the sample is taken by the ten largest.

On this clone itself: Its antigen target is currently unknown. No qualities accompany the bases; no much larger clone lies one base away.

The CDR3 has 17 amino acids, counting the end cysteine and phenylalanine. Left in the record is the CDR3 DNA by itself, 51 bases read in frame from the first base. V was cut back by 0 bases and J by 2 bases, leaving a gap of 17 bases between them. The germline V gene yields LGHNA for CDR1 and YSLEER for CDR2. The sequence was obtained from a boy aged 5 to 17 with severe ulcerative colitis. The chain is encoded by TRBV4-3 joined to TRBJ2-7; the D call is tentative, TRBD1 or TRBD2, as each matches 5 bases. What was sequenced was blood. CDR3 region: CASSQDQVWGSAYEQYF. The nucleotide sequence is TGCGCCAGCAGCCAAGATCAAGTTTGGGGGAGTGCCTACGAGCAGTACTTC.